Below, 25 T cell receptor beta chains from the same sample are listed, as sequenced in a study of sequential checkpoint blockade in melanoma (dated by TCRdb to between 2018 and 2021). The library came from the immunoSEQ multiplex PCR assay. Entries here come from immuneACCESS through TCRdb and include only in-frame sequences with V and J called. Some clones fail to appear in such tables; in the studies checked, an unresolved V gene covers under half of the shortfall, and the cause of the remainder is unknown. This sample has a few thousand clones in its table, and 22% of those were observed once. The ten largest clonotypes hold over 15% of the sample. The meaning of the sample's treatment or condition label: randomized to nivolumab then ipilimumab (arm A) or the reverse (arm B). The starting material was tumor tissue (inferred from file names), obtained from a patient given nivolumab and ipilimumab in sequence. Source of these receptors: a human donor with melanoma.

This chain uses TRBV28 with TRBJ1-1, with 8 bases that match TRBD1. The V and J ends lost 5 bases and 6 bases, in that order; junction bases with no gene match: 8. The CDR3 length is 14 residues. CDR1 and CDR2 (germline): MDHEN, SYDVKM. The CDR3, as DNA: TGTGCCAGCAGTCCAGGGGGCCGGGGCGCTGAAGCTTTCTTT. Translated: CASSPGGRGAEAFF.

The table lists this clone with many counts. The CDR3 bases are TGTGCCAGCAGCTTACGGTCTAGCGGGTTCCAAGAGACCCAGTACTTC. It translates to CASSLRSSGFQETQYF. The rearrangement links TRBV7-5 to TRBJ2-5; the D call TRBD2 from the table was never checked on the DNA. TRBV7-5 is marked as a pseudogene. CDR3 length: 16 amino acids.

The chain combines TRBV6-1 with TRBJ2-7; weak D call: TRBD1 (5 bases). This CDR3 region has 16 residues. Germline CDR1 and CDR2: MNHNS and SASEGT. With 1 base removed from V and 3 bases from J, the gap between germline ends came to 16 bases. DNA for the CDR3: TGTGCCAGCAGTGAAGAGTGGTTAAGTGACAGCTACGAGCAGTACTTC. This sequence encodes CASSEEWLSDSYEQYF.

By frequency in the sample, this clone is medium-sized. V gene TRBV5-1 combines with J gene TRBJ2-3, with D maybe TRBD2 (6 bases). Germline CDR1 reads SGHRS; CDR2 reads YFSETQ. The CDR3 totals 14 residues. V was shortened by 2 bases and J by 4 bases, with 11 bases between the two germline ends. The CDR3 region is CASSFSWGADTQYF. CDR3 DNA: TGCGCCAGCAGCTTTAGCTGGGGGGCAGATACGCAGTATTTT.

By share of the sample, this clone is medium-sized. Other DNA sequences within the sample encode an identical CDR3. This chain uses TRBV11-3 with TRBJ1-3; unclear D gene. Germline V gene data show CDR1 as SGHNT and CDR2 as YENEEA. The V end lost 5 bases, the J end lost 1 base, and 9 bases lay between the germline ends. The CDR3 covers 14 residues. This CDR3 reads CASSLGWSGNTIYF. DNA of the CDR3: TGTGCCAGCAGCCTTGGTTGGTCTGGAAACACCATATATTTT. Based on the CDR3 plus reference TRBV11-3 and TRBJ1-3, the full variable domain is EAGVVQSPRYKIIEKKQPVAFWCNPISGHNTLYWYLQNLGQGPELLIRYENEEAVDDSQLPKDRFSAERLKGVDSTLKIQPAELGDSAVYLCASSLGWSGNTIYFGEGSWLTVV.

In its sample, this clone was seen a few times. This rearrangement joins TRBV6-7 to TRBJ2-7, with 7 positions matching TRBD2. TRBV6-7 is recorded as an ORF, its role being uncertain. The CDR3 consists of 19 residues. V lost 5 bases, J lost 2 bases, and 21 bases stayed unmatched. The CDR3 DNA reads as TGTGCCAGCAGTGAAAAGGAGGGCAGCCGGACTAGAGACCCCTACGAGCAGTACTTC. This encodes CASSEKEGSRTRDPYEQYF.

The gene calls are TRBV6-8 and TRBJ2-2; D remains ambiguous. The CDR3 has 16 residues. Trimming removed 5 bases at V and 0 bases at J, with 13 bases between. CDR1 and CDR2 (germline): MNHGY, SAAAGT. The CDR3 spells CASSPLSQTNTGELFF. The DNA of the CDR3 is TGTGCCAGCAGTCCCCTTTCACAAACGAACACCGGGGAGCTGTTTTTT.

The chain uses TRBV18 and TRBJ2-7, with D perhaps being TRBD1 or TRBD2 (5 bases each). Germline V gene lookup returns CDR1 KGHSH and CDR2 LQKENI. This CDR3 region has 15 residues. Trimming left V 5 bases short and J 0 bases short, with 14 bases between. The CDR3 reads CASSLAGTSSYEQYF. The CDR3 DNA reads TGTGCCAGCTCATTAGCCGGGACCAGCTCCTACGAGCAGTACTTC.

In DNA, the CDR3 is TGTGCCAGCAGTTACTCCCTAAAACTGTTTTTT. Encoded protein: CASSYSLKLFF. V is TRBV6-7 and J is TRBJ1-4; the D is unclear. Being an ORF, TRBV6-7 has a function that is uncertain. V dropped 0 bases and J dropped 10 bases, with 3 bases sitting between them. The CDR3 length is 11 residues.

The rearrangement uses TRBV28 and TRBJ1-2; unclear D gene. The CDR3 is 16 residues long. The V gene's germline CDR1 is MDHEN and CDR2 SYDVKM. V was shortened by 5 bases and J by 4 bases, with 20 bases between the two germline ends. As DNA, the CDR3 is TGTGCCAGCAGTACGGGTGGAGGGCTGCCCCCCTATGGCTACACCTTC. Amino acids: CASSTGGGLPPYGYTF.

The chain joins TRBV6-8 to TRBJ1-1, with D perhaps TRBD1 (6 bases). The CDR3 has 14 residues. Trimming removed 4 bases from V and 0 bases from J, with 9 bases in between. Germline V gene sequence: CDR1 MNHGY, CDR2 SAAAGT. DNA for the CDR3: TGTGCCAGCAGTTCAGGGGAGGTGAACACTGAAGCTTTCTTT. It codes for CASSSGEVNTEAFF.

J is TRBJ1-4 and V is TRBV11-3; D is possibly TRBD1 (6 bases). The CDR3 is made up of 18 amino acids. Germline CDR1 is SGHNT and CDR2 is YENEEA. V shed 3 bases and J shed 3 bases, with 20 bases lying between them. CDR3 DNA sequence: TGTGCCAGCAGCTTTCGCAGGGGTTATGGTGGGTCTAATGAAAAACTGTTTTTT. It encodes CASSFRRGYGGSNEKLFF.

This clone was found a few times. The chain is built from TRBV6-8 and TRBJ1-5, with 7 nucleotides matching TRBD1. Trimming at V came to 6 bases and at J to 6 bases, leaving 8 bases not matched to a gene. Germline loops: CDR1 MNHGY, CDR2 SAAAGT. The CDR3 is 14 amino acids. The chain's CDR3 is CASSSQGTGQPQHF. For the CDR3, the DNA is TGTGCCAGCAGCTCACAGGGGACGGGTCAGCCCCAGCATTTT.

This clone was seen many times. The chain links TRBV11-3 to TRBJ1-1; D is undetermined. V was shortened by 5 bases and J by 7 bases, with 17 bases between the two germline ends. CDR1 and CDR2 from the germline V gene are SGHNT and YENEEA. The CDR3 contains 14 residues. CDR3 protein: CASSRGRRSSEAFF. For the CDR3, the DNA is TGTGCCAGCAGCAGAGGTCGTAGAAGTAGTGAAGCTTTCTTT.

The genes are TRBV19 and TRBJ2-4; a possible D gene is TRBD1 (7 bases). CDR3 size: 15 residues. CDR1 is LNHDA, CDR2 SQIVND, per germline (reference sequence). The CDR3 bases are TGTGGTACAGGGGACGGAGGGCTGTCCAAAAACATTCAGTACTTC. It yields the protein CGTGDGGLSKNIQYF.

V gene TRBV30 combines with J gene TRBJ2-1, with 7 bases fitting TRBD2. The CDR3 contains 13 residues. V lost 0 bases and J lost 14; bases outside the gene matches: 10. CDR1 is GTSNPN, CDR2 SVGIG, per germline (reference sequence). In DNA form, the CDR3 reads TGTGCCTGGAGTGTACAAGGCGGGAGTTACGAGTTCTTC. The encoded protein is CAWSVQGGSYEFF.

J is TRBJ1-1 and V is TRBV19, with 8 positions matching TRBD1. CDR3 length equals 15 residues. Germline V gene sequence: CDR1 LNHDA, CDR2 SQIVND (reference sequence). Trimming at V came to 3 bases and at J to 4 bases, leaving 7 bases not matched to a gene. As DNA, the CDR3 is TGTGCCAGTAGTATCCCGGACAGGGTGGCCACTGAAGCTTTCTTT. It yields the protein CASSIPDRVATEAFF.

This clone has a count of ten or more. The chain joins TRBV6-8 to TRBJ2-7, with TRBD1 identical over 9 bases. CDR1 is MNHGY, CDR2 SAAAGT, per germline. The CDR3 totals 12 residues. The CDR3 region is CAHTRDRDEQYF. The CDR3 DNA sequence: TGTGCTCACACCCGGGACAGGGACGAGCAGTACTTC.

This clone was recorded a few times. The CDR3 protein is CASSEDRAKNIQYF. CDR3 nucleotide sequence: TGCGCCAGCAGTGAAGACAGAGCCAAAAACATTCAGTACTTC. The chain couples TRBV10-1 to TRBJ2-4; the D gene is possibly TRBD1 (5 bases). Germline assignment: CDR1 WNHNN and CDR2 SYGVQD (reference sequence). The CDR3 length is 14 residues. Trimming shortened V by 3 bases and J by 0 bases, and 6 bases separated the two germline ends.

This chain uses TRBV11-3 with TRBJ2-5, with D uncertain. Between the trimmed V and J ends, which lost 2 bases and 1 base, there was a span of 14 bases. CDR3 length: 16 residues. Germline assignment: CDR1 SGHNT and CDR2 YENEEA. This chain's CDR3 is CASSLLAPRGQETQYF. Here the CDR3 DNA reads TGTGCCAGCAGCTTACTGGCCCCCCGAGGCCAAGAGACCCAGTACTTC.

The chain links TRBV19 to TRBJ1-1; possible D gene TRBD1, 6 bases. The CDR3 length is 13 residues. The V and J ends lost 10 bases and 4 bases respectively, with 16 bases between them. Germline V gives CDR1 LNHDA, CDR2 SQIVND (reference sequence). CDR3 sequence reads: CATCNREGTEAFF. In DNA, the CDR3 is TGTGCCACCTGCAACAGGGAAGGCACTGAAGCTTTCTTT.

This clone occurred a few times. V gene TRBV6-8 combines with J gene TRBJ2-7; the match to TRBD1 covers 7 bases. CDR1 and CDR2 (germline): MNHGY, SAAAGT. This CDR3 region has 14 residues. Trimming at V came to 6 bases and at J to 2 bases, leaving 7 bases not matched to a gene. CDR3 amino acids: CASRQDRQAYEQYF. The DNA of the CDR3 is TGTGCCAGCAGGCAGGACAGGCAGGCCTACGAGCAGTACTTC.

V and J are TRBV5-1 and TRBJ2-7, with D tentatively TRBD1 or TRBD2 (5 bases each). The CDR3 covers 15 residues. V lost 0 bases and J 6 bases, leaving 16 bases between the germline ends. The germline CDR1 and CDR2 sequences are SGHRS and YFSETQ. The CDR3 DNA sequence: TGCGCCAGCAGCTTGGCCATGAGGGACCCCTCCGAGCAGTACTTC. It yields the protein CASSLAMRDPSEQYF.

This clone was recorded many times. This chain joins TRBV11-3 and TRBJ2-3; a possible D gene is TRBD1 (6 bases). The CDR3 runs 15 residues. The V end lost 6 bases, the J end lost 3 bases, and 16 bases lay between the germline ends. Germline loops: CDR1 SGHNT, CDR2 YENEEA. The CDR3 nucleotides read TGTGCCAGCAGGAACCGGGACAAGGGAACAGATACGCAGTATTTT. This translates into CASRNRDKGTDTQYF.

In its sample, this clone is medium-sized. V and J are TRBV6-8 and TRBJ2-2; a weak D match, TRBD1 (6 bases). Germline assignment: CDR1 MNHGY and CDR2 SAAAGT. V gave up 6 bases and J gave up 6 bases, with 11 bases separating them. This CDR3 region has 13 residues. The CDR3 DNA reads TGTGCCAGCAGCCTCACAGGGTCCGGGGAGCTGTTTTTT. This translates into CASSLTGSGELFF.